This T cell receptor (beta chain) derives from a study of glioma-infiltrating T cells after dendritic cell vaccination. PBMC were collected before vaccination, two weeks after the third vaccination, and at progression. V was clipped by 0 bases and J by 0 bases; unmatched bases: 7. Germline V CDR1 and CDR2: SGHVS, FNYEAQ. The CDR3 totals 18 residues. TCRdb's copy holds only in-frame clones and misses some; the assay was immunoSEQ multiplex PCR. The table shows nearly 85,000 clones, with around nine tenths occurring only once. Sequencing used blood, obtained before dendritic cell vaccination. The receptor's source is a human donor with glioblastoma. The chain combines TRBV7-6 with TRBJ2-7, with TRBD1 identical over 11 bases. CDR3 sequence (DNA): TGTGCCAGCAGCTTAGCGTCCCCCGGGACAGGGGGCTCCTACGAGCAGTACTTC. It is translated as CASSLASPGTGGSYEQYF.